This T cell receptor (beta chain) was captured in a study of siplizumab effects on memory and regulatory T cells. Sequencing was performed with immunoSEQ multiplex PCR; in TCRdb, only in-frame clones are kept and a portion is missing. The sample carries 70,000 to 100,000 clones, over 85% recorded once. Deletions cut 3 bases from V and 6 bases from J, with 12 bases between. This CDR3 contains 14 residues. CDR1 and CDR2 from the germline V gene are LNHDA and SQIVND (reference sequence). The chain combines TRBV19 with TRBJ2-1; D could derive from TRBD1 or TRBD2 (5 bases each). Source material: CD8+ T cells sorted from blood. This receptor was identified in a human donor in good health. The DNA of the CDR3 is TGTGCCAGTAGTATTGTGGGACCCGGCAATGAGCAGTTCTTC. This translates into CASSIVGPGNEQFF.